A single sample is the source of the 10 T cell receptor beta chains below, sequenced in a study of CD8+ T cells in alopecia areata. As the sequencing template, cDNA was produced by extracting RNA and reverse transcribing it. Clones were sequenced by immunoSEQ multiplex PCR, and TCRdb holds only the in-frame ones, with some missing. The sample consists of 130,000 to 150,000 clones, more than 45% of them appearing once. Source material: CD4+ T cells sorted from blood. The receptors shown here come from a human donor with alopecia areata.

V is TRBV29-1 and J is TRBJ1-1; D perhaps matches TRBD1 (5 bases). Per the germline V gene, CDR1 is SQVTM and CDR2 is ANQGSEA. V was trimmed by 0 bases and J by 8 bases, leaving 13 bases between them. The CDR3 runs to 13 residues. This CDR3 reads CSVEDYRQLEAFF. The CDR3 region has the DNA TGCAGCGTTGAAGATTATCGACAGTTAGAAGCTTTCTTT.

This clone occurred a few times. This chain links TRBV6-5 with TRBJ2-1; 12 bases align to TRBD1. The V gene's germline CDR1 is MNHEY and CDR2 SVGAGI. Trimming cost V 6 bases and J 8 bases; bases outside gene matches: 8. This CDR3 is 15 amino acids long. CDR3 protein: CASSQGTGGSYEQFF. For the CDR3, the DNA is TGTGCCAGCAGCCAAGGGACAGGGGGCAGTTATGAGCAGTTCTTC.

The chain couples TRBV15 to TRBJ2-5; 10 nucleotides align to TRBD2. Germline V lookup: CDR1 LNHNV, CDR2 YYDKDF (reference sequence). V lost 0 bases and J lost 2; bases outside the gene matches: 12. The CDR3 runs to 19 residues. In nucleotides, the CDR3 is TGTGCCACCAGCAGAGATCCCCTGTTGGGGGGACTAGCGCAAGAGACCCAGTACTTC. It yields the protein CATSRDPLLGGLAQETQYF.

The rearrangement uses TRBV15 and TRBJ2-7; 8 nucleotides line up with TRBD2. The germline V gene encodes CDR1 LNHNV and CDR2 YYDKDF (reference sequence). V shed 4 bases, J shed 5 bases, and the junction held 10 bases outside the gene matches. The CDR3 is 15 amino acids. CDR3 DNA sequence: TGTGCCACCAGCATTCCGGCACTAGCGGCGGACGAGCAGTACTTC. Translation: CATSIPALAADEQYF.

The rearrangement joins TRBV29-1 to TRBJ1-2; TRBD1 aligns across 11 bases. V shed 0 bases, J shed 6 bases, and the junction held 6 bases outside the gene matches. The CDR3 is 15 amino acids. The germline CDR1 and CDR2 sequences are SQVTM and ANQGSEA. The chain's CDR3 is CSVEDNRDRGNGYTF. The CDR3 nucleotides read TGCAGCGTTGAAGATAACCGGGACAGGGGGAATGGCTACACCTTC. The variable domain in full, completed from reference TRBV29-1 and TRBJ1-2, reads SAVISQKPSRDICQRGTSLTIQCQVDSQVTMMFWYRQQPGQSLTLIATANQGSEATYESGFVIDKFPISRPNLTFSTLTVSNMSPEDSSIYLCSVEDNRDRGNGYTFGSGTRLTVV.

J is TRBJ2-1 and V is TRBV5-1, with D uncertain. The CDR3 length is 12 residues. The germline V and J ends were trimmed by 0 bases and 7 bases, with 5 bases remaining between them. Germline CDR1 is SGHRS and CDR2 is YFSETQ. Here the CDR3 DNA reads TGCGCCAGCAGCTTGGTGACGAATGAGCAGTTCTTC. The encoded protein is CASSLVTNEQFF.

This clone was seen a few times. The chain employs TRBV5-6 and TRBJ2-5; D unresolved. V was trimmed by 4 bases and J by 0 bases, leaving 7 bases between them. CDR1 SGHDT and CDR2 YYEEEE come from the germline V gene. The CDR3 spans 13 residues. DNA for the CDR3: TGTGCCAGCAGCGGAAACGACCAAGAGACCCAGTACTTC. Translated, it gives CASSGNDQETQYF.

About this clone itself: One end of the junction is discordant with germline, which a read error may explain. V usage is TRBV5-6 and J usage is TRBJ1-5; unclear D gene. The germline CDR1 and CDR2 sequences are SGHDT and YYEEEE. The CDR3 contains 14 residues. In DNA, the CDR3 is TGTGCCAGCAGCTCTAGGGTACTGAATCAGCCCGAGCATTTT. Its translation: CASSSRVLNQPEHF.

The chain carries TRBV20-1 and TRBJ1-1; D is possibly TRBD1 (5 bases). In germline, CDR1 is DFQATT, CDR2 SNEGSKA (reference sequence). V was shortened by 4 bases and J by 10 bases, with 13 bases between the two germline ends. There are 11 residues in the CDR3. The CDR3 sequence is CSATPLGGAFF. In nucleotides, the CDR3 is TGCAGTGCTACCCCGCTGGGGGGAGCTTTCTTT.

This sequence joins TRBV6-1 and TRBJ2-5; no definite D call. V lost 4 bases and J lost 2, with 2 bases in between. This CDR3 has 11 amino acids. Germline CDR1 reads MNHNS; CDR2 reads SASEGT. This chain's CDR3 is CASSAQETQYF. The CDR3 DNA reads TGTGCCAGCAGTGCACAAGAGACCCAGTACTTC.